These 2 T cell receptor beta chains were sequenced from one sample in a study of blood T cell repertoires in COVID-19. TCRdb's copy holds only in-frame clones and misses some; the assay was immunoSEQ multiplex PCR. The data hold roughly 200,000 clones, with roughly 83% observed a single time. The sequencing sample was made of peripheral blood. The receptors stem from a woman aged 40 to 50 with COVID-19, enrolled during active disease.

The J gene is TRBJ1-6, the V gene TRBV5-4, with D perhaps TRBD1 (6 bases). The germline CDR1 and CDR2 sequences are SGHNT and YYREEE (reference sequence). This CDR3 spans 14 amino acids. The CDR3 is CAVEGQSPNSPLHF. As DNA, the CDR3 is TGTGCTGTCGAAGGACAGAGCCCTAATTCACCCCTCCACTTT.

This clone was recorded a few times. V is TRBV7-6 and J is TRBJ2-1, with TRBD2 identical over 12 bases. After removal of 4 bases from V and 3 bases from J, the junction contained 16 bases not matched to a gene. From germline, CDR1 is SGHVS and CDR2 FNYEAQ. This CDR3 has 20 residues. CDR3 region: CASSSETSGRWGGIYNEQFF. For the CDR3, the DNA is TGTGCCAGCAGCTCAGAGACTAGCGGGAGATGGGGCGGGATCTACAATGAGCAGTTCTTC. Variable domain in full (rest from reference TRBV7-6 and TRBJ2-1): GAGVSQSPRYKVTKRGQDVALRCDPISGHVSLYWYRQALGQGPEFLTYFNYEAQQDKSGLPNDRFSAERPEGSISTLTIQRTEQRDSAMYRCASSSETSGRWGGIYNEQFFGPGTRLTVL.